Here is one T cell receptor beta chain with its context. The data stem from a study of blood T cell repertoires in COVID-19. The assay was immunoSEQ multiplex PCR, and TCRdb's table has in-frame clones only and misses some. The sample contains 65,000 to 90,000 clones, around four fifths of which appear only once. This clonotype was obtained from a man older than 75 with active or convalescent COVID-19. Sequencing was carried out using peripheral blood.

CDR3 DNA sequence: TGTGCCACCAGTGATTTTGGGGGGGGAAGTGAAAAACTGTTTTTT. It translates to CATSDFGGGSEKLFF. The V call is TRBV24-1, the J call TRBJ1-4, with a tentative D call TRBD1 (5 bases). This CDR3 has 15 residues. CDR1 and CDR2 (germline): KGHDR, SFDVKD. The V end was cut by 1 base, the J end by 7 bases, with 12 bases between.